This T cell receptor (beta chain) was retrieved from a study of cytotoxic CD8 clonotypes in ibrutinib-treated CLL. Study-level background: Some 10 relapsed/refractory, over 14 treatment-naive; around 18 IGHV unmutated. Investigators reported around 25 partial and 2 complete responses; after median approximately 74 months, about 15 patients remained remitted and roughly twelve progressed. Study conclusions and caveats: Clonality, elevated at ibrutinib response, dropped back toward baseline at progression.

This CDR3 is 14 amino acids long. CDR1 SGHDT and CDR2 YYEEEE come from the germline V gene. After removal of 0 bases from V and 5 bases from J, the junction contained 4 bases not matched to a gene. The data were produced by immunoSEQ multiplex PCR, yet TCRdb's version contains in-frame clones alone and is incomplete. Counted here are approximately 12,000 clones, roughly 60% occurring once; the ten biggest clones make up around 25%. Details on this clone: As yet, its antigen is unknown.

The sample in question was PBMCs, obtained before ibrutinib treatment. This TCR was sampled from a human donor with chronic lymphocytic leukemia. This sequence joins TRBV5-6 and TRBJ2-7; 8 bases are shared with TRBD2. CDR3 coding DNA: TGTGCCAGCAGCTTGGCGGGAGGGCGCCACGAGCAGTACTTC. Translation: CASSLAGGRHEQYF.